This T cell receptor beta chain emerged from a study of PD-1 blockade in classical Hodgkin lymphoma. Time point here: newly diagnosed, previously untreated cHL patient sample. PBMCs from untreated, newly diagnosed classical Hodgkin lymphoma were comparison samples. Trimming took 2 bases from V and 0 from J, leaving 6 bases between them. The CDR3 is 14 amino acids. Germline V gene sequence: CDR1 SGHDT, CDR2 YYEEEE. Assay used: immunoSEQ multiplex PCR; TCRdb lists only in-frame clones, some missing. This table holds approximately 31,000 clones, around 94% found once. V gene TRBV5-6 combines with J gene TRBJ2-1; D unresolved. Sequencing used peripheral blood mononuclear cells (PBMCs). This sequence was found in a human donor with classical Hodgkin lymphoma. For the CDR3, the DNA is TGTGCCAGCAGCTTAGTCGGCTCCTACAATGAGCAGTTCTTC. Residues: CASSLVGSYNEQFF. Full variable domain (outside the CDR3, taken from reference TRBV5-6 and TRBJ2-1): DAGVTQSPTHLIKTRGQQVTLRCSPKSGHDTVSWYQQALGQGPQFIFQYYEEEERQRGNFPDRFSGHQFPNYSSELNVNALLLGDSALYLCASSLVGSYNEQFFGPGTRLTVL.